The 17 T cell receptor beta chains in this list originate from one sample, sequenced in a study of CD8 T cells in Susac syndrome. RNA amounts of about 0.5 to 1 ug underwent reverse transcription with random hexamers. TCRdb reanalysed the immunoSEQ multiplex PCR reads using MiXCR and keeps one entry per CDR3 protein. This sample has more than 150,000 distinct CDR3 sequences, with 90% to 95% found just once. Sequencing used CD4+ T cells from PBMCs. The receptors were sampled from a human donor in good health.

This chain uses TRBV29-1 with TRBJ1-2, with 9 bases that match TRBD1. The CDR3 covers 15 residues. Germline V gene data show CDR1 as SQVTM and CDR2 as ANQGSEA. V was clipped by 4 bases and J by 1 base; unmatched bases: 7. The CDR3 coding sequence is TGCAGCGTTGGATCAGGGACAGGGATTAACTATGGCTACACCTTC. It is translated as CSVGSGTGINYGYTF.

The genes are TRBV5-1 and TRBJ2-5; D is ambiguous. The CDR3 runs 13 residues. V lost 1 base and J 5 bases, leaving 9 bases between the germline ends. Germline V CDR1 and CDR2: SGHRS, YFSETQ. CDR3 nucleotides: TGCGCCAGCAGCTTGCGTTTATCGGAGACCCAGTACTTC. Its translation: CASSLRLSETQYF.

This clonotype was observed once. CDR3 residues: CASSWRETQYF. Here the CDR3 DNA reads TGTGCCAGCAGCTGGCGAGAGACCCAGTACTTC. The chain joins TRBV7-2 to TRBJ2-5, with D unclear. The CDR3 extends over 11 amino acids. Per germline, CDR1 SGHTA and CDR2 FQGNSA. Between the trimmed V and J ends, which lost 4 bases and 4 bases, there was a span of 4 bases.

In its sample, this clonotype was seen once. The genes are TRBV9 and TRBJ2-1, with a tentative D call TRBD2 (8 bases). The V gene's germline CDR1 is SGDLS and CDR2 YYNGEE. V was trimmed by 2 bases and J by 9 bases, leaving 15 bases between them. The CDR3 covers 14 residues. The CDR3 spells CASSVSGGGGEQFF. Here the CDR3 DNA reads TGTGCCAGCAGCGTCTCGGGAGGGGGCGGTGAGCAGTTCTTC.

This clonotype has just a few counts. The chain is built from TRBV18 and TRBJ2-5; TRBD1 might be the D (6 bases). CDR3 length: 14 residues. CDR1 and CDR2 (germline): KGHSH, LQKENI. V was trimmed by 2 bases and J by 2 bases, leaving 9 bases between them. The CDR3 loop is CASSPGTLQETQYF. CDR3 in DNA: TGTGCCAGCTCACCAGGGACACTACAAGAGACCCAGTACTTC. Full variable domain (rest looked up from reference TRBV18 and TRBJ2-5): NAGVMQNPRHLVRRRGQEARLRCSPMKGHSHVYWYRQLPEEGLKFMVYLQKENIIDESGMPKERFSAEFPKEGPSILRIQQVVRGDSAAYFCASSPGTLQETQYFGPGTRLLVL.

The chain recombines TRBV30 with TRBJ2-1, with 10 bases matching TRBD1. J was trimmed by 4 bases and V by 1 base; bases with no gene match: 1. The CDR3 runs to 14 residues. Germline V gene lookup returns CDR1 GTSNPN and CDR2 SVGIG (reference sequence). The CDR3 sequence is CAWSEGQGYNEQFF. CDR3 nucleotide sequence: TGTGCCTGGAGTGAGGGACAGGGGTACAATGAGCAGTTCTTC.

V gene TRBV6-6 combines with J gene TRBJ1-5, with D perhaps TRBD1 (5 bases). The V gene lost 3 bases and the J gene lost 3 bases, with 9 bases spanning the gap. Germline V gene sequence: CDR1 MNHNY, CDR2 SVGAGI (reference sequence). The CDR3 runs to 14 residues. In nucleotides, the CDR3 is TGTGCCAGCAGTTATTCAGGGCCCAATCAGCCCCAGCATTTT. Translated: CASSYSGPNQPQHF.

This clonotype was observed a few times. CDR3 loop: CASSQDRGLEQYF. The CDR3 nucleotides read TGTGCCAGCAGCCAAGACAGGGGGCTCGAGCAGTACTTC. The chain employs TRBV3-1 and TRBJ2-7; TRBD1 matches 8 bases. With V trimmed by 0 bases and J by 6 bases, 1 base remained unmatched. There are 13 residues in the CDR3. In germline, CDR1 is LGHDT, CDR2 YNNKEL (reference sequence).

This clonotype occurred once. This chain links TRBV4-3 with TRBJ1-6; D is unclear. Trimming pared 0 bases from V and 10 bases from J, leaving 10 bases between. There are 14 residues in the CDR3. The germline V gene has CDR1 LGHNA and CDR2 YSLEER. CDR3 sequence reads: CASSQEARRSPLHF. For the CDR3, the DNA is TGCGCCAGCAGCCAAGAGGCCAGGAGGTCACCCCTCCACTTT.

CDR3 nucleotide sequence: TGCAGTGCTAGAGAAAAAGAGACCCAGTACTTC. Translated: CSAREKETQYF. V is TRBV20-1 and J is TRBJ2-5; the D is unclear. The length of the CDR3 is 11 residues. CDR1 and CDR2 from the germline V gene are DFQATT and SNEGSKA (reference sequence). V lost 0 bases and J 3 bases, leaving 2 bases between the germline ends.

CDR3 residues: CATSDWGRLAHEQFF. In nucleotides, the CDR3 is TGTGCCACCAGTGATTGGGGACGGCTCGCCCATGAGCAGTTCTTC. The V and J genes are TRBV24-1 and TRBJ2-1, with D perhaps TRBD1 or TRBD2 (5 bases each). CDR3 length: 15 residues. The V end lost 2 bases, the J end lost 8 bases, and 15 bases lay between the germline ends. Germline CDR1 and CDR2: KGHDR and SFDVKD.

The chain uses TRBV9 and TRBJ1-6; D call uncertain. V dropped 4 bases and J dropped 10 bases, with 18 bases sitting between them. The germline V gene encodes CDR1 SGDLS and CDR2 YYNGEE. CDR3 length equals 15 residues. The CDR3 region is CASSPQQWGGSPLHF. DNA for the CDR3: TGTGCCAGCAGCCCTCAGCAGTGGGGTGGATCACCCCTCCACTTT.

Here the CDR3 DNA reads TGCGCCAGCAGCGTTACTAGCGGGGGTAATGAGCAGTTCTTC. Protein product: CASSVTSGGNEQFF. This sequence joins TRBV5-1 and TRBJ2-1, with 11 bases aligning to TRBD2. Looked up from germline, CDR1 is SGHRS and CDR2 is YFSETQ. With 4 bases clipped from V and 7 bases from J, the junction kept 4 bases outside the gene matches. This CDR3 has 14 residues.

J is TRBJ1-6 and V is TRBV9; D may be TRBD1 (6 bases). The CDR3 spans 15 residues. CDR1 and CDR2 (germline): SGDLS, YYNGEE. Trimming took 4 bases from V and 4 from J, leaving 12 bases between them. DNA for the CDR3: TGTGCCAGCAGCACAAGCACAGGGTATAATTCACCCCTCCACTTT. This sequence encodes CASSTSTGYNSPLHF. Full variable domain (missing parts from reference TRBV9 and TRBJ1-6): DSGVTQTPKHLITATGQRVTLRCSPRSGDLSVYWYQQSLDQGLQFLIQYYNGEERAKGNILERFSAQQFPDLHSELNLSSLELGDSALYFCASSTSTGYNSPLHFGNGTRLTVT.

This rearrangement joins TRBV13 to TRBJ2-4; D gene ambiguous. There are 14 residues in the CDR3. Germline assignment: CDR1 PRHDT and CDR2 FYEKMQ (reference sequence). Trimming removed 1 base from V and 0 bases from J, with 4 bases in between. CDR3 loop: CASSLEGAKNIQYF. For the CDR3, the DNA is TGTGCCAGCAGCTTAGAGGGAGCCAAAAACATTCAGTACTTC.

J is TRBJ2-3 and V is TRBV9; D may match TRBD1 or TRBD2 (6 bases each). The CDR3 sequence is 15 residues long. Germline CDR1 and CDR2: SGDLS and YYNGEE. V gave up 4 bases and J gave up 3 bases, with 15 bases separating them. CDR3 in amino acids: CASSLPQGRTDTQYF. CDR3 bases: TGTGCCAGCAGCCTCCCGCAGGGGAGGACAGATACGCAGTATTTT. The entire variable domain, with the rest obtained from reference TRBV9 and TRBJ2-3, is as follows: DSGVTQTPKHLITATGQRVTLRCSPRSGDLSVYWYQQSLDQGLQFLIQYYNGEERAKGNILERFSAQQFPDLHSELNLSSLELGDSALYFCASSLPQGRTDTQYFGPGTRLTVL.

The chain employs TRBV29-1 and TRBJ1-5; 9 bases map to TRBD1. Per germline, CDR1 SQVTM and CDR2 ANQGSEA. The V gene end was trimmed by 4 bases and the J gene end by 3 bases; junction bases not matched to a gene: 1. The CDR3 is 13 residues long. CDR3 in DNA: TGCAGCGTTGGGACAGGGGACAATCAGCCCCAGCATTTT. It yields the protein CSVGTGDNQPQHF.